What follows are 16 T cell receptor beta chains derived from one specimen sequenced in a study of T-cell reconstitution after alpha-beta-depleted transplantation in children. Construction of the TCRbeta library involved unique molecular identifiers. TCRdb redid the calling of the PCR reads with MiXCR, one entry per CDR3 protein. The sample yields 350,000 to 450,000 distinct CDR3 sequences, around 21% seen once. This specimen was PBMCs from the stem cell graft donor, taken from the stem cell graft. The receptors were gathered from a human donor who donated a stem cell graft to a child with acute myeloid leukemia.

The chain recombines TRBV5-1 with TRBJ1-4; D uncertain. The CDR3 covers 14 residues. Trimming took off 4 bases at V and 8 bases at J, with 15 bases between the two ends. Per germline, CDR1 SGHRS and CDR2 YFSETQ. The CDR3 bases are TGCGCCAGCAGCACGGGGTTGGGCGGCGAAAAACTGTTTTTT. This codes for CASSTGLGGEKLFF.

The chain carries TRBV5-1 and TRBJ2-1; 15 bases are shared with TRBD2. The germline V gene has CDR1 SGHRS and CDR2 YFSETQ. J lost 8 bases, V lost 1 base, and 7 bases had no gene match. The CDR3 length is 17 residues. The CDR3 sequence is CASSLRWTSGREYEQFF. In DNA form, the CDR3 reads TGCGCCAGCAGCTTGCGATGGACTAGCGGGAGGGAATATGAGCAGTTCTTC.

There are a few counts of this clonotype. The chain recombines TRBV12-3 or TRBV12-4 with TRBJ2-7; 10 bases align to TRBD1. Trimming took 6 bases from V and 7 from J; bases not matched to a gene: 15. The length of the CDR3 is 16 residues. CDR3 sequence (DNA): TGTGCCAGCAGCCAAAACCGGGACAGGGGACTGGGGGAGCAGTACTTC. It specifies CASSQNRDRGLGEQYF.

V and J are TRBV18 and TRBJ1-2; D gene ambiguous. The CDR3 has 15 amino acids. Per germline, CDR1 KGHSH and CDR2 LQKENI. V was cut by 2 bases and J by 0 bases, with 10 bases left in between. In nucleotides, the CDR3 is TGTGCCAGCTCACCAGGGTCGGCCCCTAACTATGGCTACACCTTC. Its translation is CASSPGSAPNYGYTF.

This chain connects TRBV15 to TRBJ2-3; no clear D gene. This CDR3 region has 14 residues. V lost 3 bases and J 5 bases, leaving 12 bases between the germline ends. Germline V gene lookup returns CDR1 LNHNV and CDR2 YYDKDF (reference sequence). As DNA, the CDR3 is TGTGCCACCAGCAGGGACCGACGGTTAGATACGCAGTATTTT. This gives the protein CATSRDRRLDTQYF.

This clonotype was picked up a small number of times. This chain uses TRBV12-3 or TRBV12-4 with TRBJ2-2; 8 bases align to TRBD1. V lost 1 base to trimming and J lost 7 bases; unmatched junction nucleotides: 5. The CDR3 is made up of 15 amino acids. CDR3: CASSLGQGLGGELFF. CDR3 in DNA: TGTGCCAGCAGTTTAGGACAGGGGCTGGGCGGGGAGCTGTTTTTT.

CDR3 in DNA: TGCAGTGCTAGGAGACAGGGGGATGGGACTGAAGCTTTCTTT. Protein: CSARRQGDGTEAFF. The J gene is TRBJ1-1, the V gene TRBV20-1, with 9 bases fitting TRBD1. V shed 3 bases and J 5 bases; nucleotides not matched to a gene: 7. CDR3 length: 14 amino acids. The V gene's germline CDR1 is DFQATT and CDR2 SNEGSKA (reference sequence).

This clonotype was found many times. The genes are TRBV25-1 and TRBJ2-7; possibly TRBD1 for D (6 bases). The CDR3 is made up of 12 amino acids. Trimming shortened V by 6 bases and J by 2 bases, and 8 bases separated the two germline ends. Germline CDR1 and CDR2: MGHDK and SYGVNS. The CDR3 bases are TGTGCCAGCAGAGCAGGGGCCTACGAGCAGTACTTC. Translation gives CASRAGAYEQYF.

Ten or more counts support this clonotype. This chain uses TRBV6-5 with TRBJ1-5, with 7 bases aligning to TRBD1. J gave up 4 bases and V 8 bases, and 5 bases lay outside the gene matches. CDR1 and CDR2 (germline): MNHEY, SVGAGI. The CDR3 totals 13 residues. The CDR3 sequence is CASSGQQNQPQHF. In DNA, the CDR3 is TGTGCCAGCTCGGGACAGCAGAATCAGCCCCAGCATTTT.

This chain uses TRBV4-1 with TRBJ2-1; D gene ambiguous. The germline V gene has CDR1 MGHRA and CDR2 YSYEKL. The CDR3 has 11 residues. Trimming left V 8 bases short and J 8 bases short, with 10 bases between. DNA for the CDR3: TGCGCCAGCGGAGACGGCCATGAGCAGTTCTTC. It codes for CASGDGHEQFF.

Ten or more counts support this clonotype. The chain combines TRBV12-3 or TRBV12-4 with TRBJ2-2; a possible D gene is TRBD1 (6 bases). The CDR3 extends over 14 amino acids. V lost 6 bases to trimming and J lost 1 base, with 9 bases between them. The CDR3 DNA follows: TGTGCCAGCAGGCAGGGGCAGAACACCGGGGAGCTGTTTTTT. It specifies CASRQGQNTGELFF.

V and J are TRBV12-3 or TRBV12-4 and TRBJ1-5; no clear D gene. The CDR3 covers 14 residues. Deletions cut 4 bases from V and 9 bases from J, with 16 bases between. Here the CDR3 reads CASSSVQSRLPQHF. CDR3 nucleotides: TGTGCCAGCAGTTCCGTTCAGAGCCGATTGCCCCAGCATTTT.

The sample holds a few counts of this clonotype. CDR3 in DNA: TGTGCCAGCAGCTTGACCCACTACGAGCAGTACTTC. This gives the protein CASSLTHYEQYF. The rearrangement links TRBV5-6 to TRBJ2-7; D ambiguous. Trimming stripped 1 base from V and 3 bases from J, with 5 bases between. This CDR3 is built from 12 residues. Germline loops: CDR1 SGHDT, CDR2 YYEEEE.

The rearrangement uses TRBV5-1 and TRBJ2-7, with D perhaps TRBD1 or TRBD2 (5 bases each). Germline CDR1 and CDR2: SGHRS and YFSETQ. CDR3 length: 14 residues. Trimming pared 4 bases from V and 6 bases from J, leaving 17 bases between. CDR3 residues: CASSPWGNAGEQYF. In DNA form, the CDR3 reads TGCGCCAGCAGCCCTTGGGGGAATGCGGGCGAGCAGTACTTC.

This clonotype was seen a few times. J is TRBJ2-3 and V is TRBV10-3; the match to TRBD1 covers 7 bases. The length of the CDR3 is 13 residues. V trimming: 4 bases; J trimming: 6 bases; junction bases outside the gene matches: 4. Germline CDR1 reads ENHRY; CDR2 reads SYGVKD. CDR3 region: CAISGQGRDTQYF. The CDR3 nucleotides are TGTGCCATCAGTGGACAGGGAAGGGATACGCAGTATTTT.

The rearrangement joins TRBV10-3 to TRBJ2-3; unclear D gene. The V gene lost 7 bases and the J gene lost 1 base, with 6 bases spanning the gap. Germline loops: CDR1 ENHRY, CDR2 SYGVKD. The CDR3 runs 12 residues. CDR3 protein: CAIKGGTDTQYF. DNA for the CDR3: TGTGCCATCAAGGGCGGCACAGATACGCAGTATTTT.